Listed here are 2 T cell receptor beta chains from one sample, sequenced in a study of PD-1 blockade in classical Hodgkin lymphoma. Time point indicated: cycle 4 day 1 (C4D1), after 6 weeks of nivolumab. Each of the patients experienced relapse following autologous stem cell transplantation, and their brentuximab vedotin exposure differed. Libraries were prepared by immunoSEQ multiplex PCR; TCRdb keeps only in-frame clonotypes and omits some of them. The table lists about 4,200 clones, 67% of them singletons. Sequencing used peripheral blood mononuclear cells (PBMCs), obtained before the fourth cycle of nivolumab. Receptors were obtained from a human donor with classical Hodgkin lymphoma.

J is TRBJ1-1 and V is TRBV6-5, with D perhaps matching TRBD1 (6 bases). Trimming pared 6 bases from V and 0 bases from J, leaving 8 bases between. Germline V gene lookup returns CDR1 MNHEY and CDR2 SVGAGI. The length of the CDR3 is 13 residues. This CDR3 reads CASREGVNTEAFF. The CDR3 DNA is TGTGCCAGCAGGGAGGGGGTGAACACTGAAGCTTTCTTT.

The CDR3 sequence: CASSIQGAGEQYF. CDR3 nucleotide sequence: TGTGCCAGCTCCATACAGGGGGCAGGCGAGCAGTACTTC. The V call is TRBV18, the J call TRBJ2-7, with TRBD1 identical over 9 bases. CDR1 KGHSH and CDR2 LQKENI come from the germline V gene. Trimming took 6 bases from V and 6 from J; bases not matched to a gene: 6. The length of the CDR3 is 13 residues.